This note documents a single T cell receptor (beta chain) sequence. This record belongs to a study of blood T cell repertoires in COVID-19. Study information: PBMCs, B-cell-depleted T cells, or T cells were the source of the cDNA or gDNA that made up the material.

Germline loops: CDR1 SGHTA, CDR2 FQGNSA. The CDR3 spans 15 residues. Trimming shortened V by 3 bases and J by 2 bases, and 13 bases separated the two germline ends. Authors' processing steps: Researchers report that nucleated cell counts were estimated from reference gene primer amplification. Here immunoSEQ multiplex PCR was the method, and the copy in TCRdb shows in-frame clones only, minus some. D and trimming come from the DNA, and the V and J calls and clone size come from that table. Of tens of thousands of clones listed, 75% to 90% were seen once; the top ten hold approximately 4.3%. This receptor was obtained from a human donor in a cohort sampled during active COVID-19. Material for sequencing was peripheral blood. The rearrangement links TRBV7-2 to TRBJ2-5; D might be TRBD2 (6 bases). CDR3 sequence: CASSLGTYRQETQYF. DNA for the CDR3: TGTGCCAGCAGCTTGGGGACTTATCGTCAAGAGACCCAGTACTTC. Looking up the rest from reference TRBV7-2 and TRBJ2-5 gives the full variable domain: GAGVSQSPSNKVTEKGKDVELRCDPISGHTALYWYRQSLGQGLEFLIYFQGNSAPDKSGLPSDRFSAERTGGSVSTLTIQRTQQEDSAVYLCASSLGTYRQETQYFGPGTRLLVL.